This T cell receptor beta chain was recovered during a study of blood T cell repertoires in COVID-19. This table comes from immunoSEQ multiplex PCR, and its TCRdb copy is limited to in-frame clones, with some not included. Among about 63,000 clones, about 75% were seen once, and the ten largest hold approximately 52%. CDR3 length: 17 residues. Trimming shortened V by 0 bases and J by 0 bases, and 12 bases separated the two germline ends. Germline V gives CDR1 LGHNT, CDR2 FRNRAP. The chain combines TRBV12-5 with TRBJ1-5; D is uncertain. Sequencing was performed on peripheral blood. The sequence derives from a woman aged 80 or over with acute or convalescent COVID-19. CDR3 sequence: CASGLVINSFSNQPQHF. For the CDR3, the DNA is TGTGCTAGTGGTTTGGTAATCAACTCATTTAGCAATCAGCCCCAGCATTTT.